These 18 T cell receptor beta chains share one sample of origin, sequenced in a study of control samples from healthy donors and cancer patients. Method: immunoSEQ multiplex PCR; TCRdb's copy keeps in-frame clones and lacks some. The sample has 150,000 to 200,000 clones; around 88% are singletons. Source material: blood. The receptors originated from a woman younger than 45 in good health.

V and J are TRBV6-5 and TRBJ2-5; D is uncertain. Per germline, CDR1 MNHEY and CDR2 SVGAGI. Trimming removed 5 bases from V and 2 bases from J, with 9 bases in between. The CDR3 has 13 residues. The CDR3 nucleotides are TGTGCCAGCAGTCGGGCTTATCAAGAGACCCAGTACTTC. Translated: CASSRAYQETQYF.

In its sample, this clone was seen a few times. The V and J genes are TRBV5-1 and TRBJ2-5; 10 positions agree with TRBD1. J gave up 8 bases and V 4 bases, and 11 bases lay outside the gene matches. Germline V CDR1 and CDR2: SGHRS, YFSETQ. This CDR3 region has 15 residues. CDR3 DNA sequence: TGCGCCAGCAGCGCAACGGGACAGGGGTCTACAACCCAGTACTTC. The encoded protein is CASSATGQGSTTQYF.

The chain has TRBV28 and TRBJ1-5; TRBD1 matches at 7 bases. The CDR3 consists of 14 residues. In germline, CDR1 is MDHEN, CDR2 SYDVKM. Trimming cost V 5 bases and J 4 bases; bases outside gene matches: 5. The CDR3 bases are TGTGCCAGCAGTCGGGACAGATTAAATCAGCCCCAGCATTTT. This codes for CASSRDRLNQPQHF.

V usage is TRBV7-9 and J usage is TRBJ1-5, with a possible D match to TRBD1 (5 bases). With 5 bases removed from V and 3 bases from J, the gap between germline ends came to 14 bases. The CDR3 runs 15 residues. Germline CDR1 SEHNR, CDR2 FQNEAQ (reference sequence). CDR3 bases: TGTGCCAGCAGCAGTCGGGGCAGGAACAATCAGCCCCAGCATTTT. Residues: CASSSRGRNNQPQHF.

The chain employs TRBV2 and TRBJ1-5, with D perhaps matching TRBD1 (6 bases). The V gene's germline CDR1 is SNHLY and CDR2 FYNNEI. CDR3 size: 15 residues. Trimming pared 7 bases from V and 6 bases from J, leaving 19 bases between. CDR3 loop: CASTGEMGASQPQHF. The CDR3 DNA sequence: TGTGCCAGCACCGGAGAAATGGGGGCTAGTCAGCCCCAGCATTTT.

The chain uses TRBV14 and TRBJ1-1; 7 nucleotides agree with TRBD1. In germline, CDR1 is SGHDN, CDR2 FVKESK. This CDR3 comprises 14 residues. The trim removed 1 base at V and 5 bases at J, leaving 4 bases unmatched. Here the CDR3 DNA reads TGTGCCAGCAGCCAAGTGGTCAGGGGGACTGAAGCTTTCTTT. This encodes CASSQVVRGTEAFF.

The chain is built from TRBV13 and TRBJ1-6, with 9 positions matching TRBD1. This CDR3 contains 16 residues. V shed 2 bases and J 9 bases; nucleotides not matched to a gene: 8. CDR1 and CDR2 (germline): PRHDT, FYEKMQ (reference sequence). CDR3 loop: CASSLTTGGRSSPLHF. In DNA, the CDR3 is TGTGCCAGCAGCTTAACCACAGGGGGCAGGAGTTCACCCCTCCACTTT.

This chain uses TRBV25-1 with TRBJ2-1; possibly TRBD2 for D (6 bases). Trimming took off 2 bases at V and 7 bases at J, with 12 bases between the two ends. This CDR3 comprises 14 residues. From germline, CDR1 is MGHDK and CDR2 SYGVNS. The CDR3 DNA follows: TGTGCCAGCAGTGAACTTAGCGGACCTAATGAGCAGTTCTTC. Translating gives CASSELSGPNEQFF. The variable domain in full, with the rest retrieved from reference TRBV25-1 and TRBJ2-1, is EADIYQTPRYLVIGTGKKITLECSQTMGHDKMYWYQQDPGMELHLIHYSYGVNSTEKGDLSSESTVSRIRTEHFPLTLESARPSHTSQYLCASSELSGPNEQFFGPGTRLTVL.

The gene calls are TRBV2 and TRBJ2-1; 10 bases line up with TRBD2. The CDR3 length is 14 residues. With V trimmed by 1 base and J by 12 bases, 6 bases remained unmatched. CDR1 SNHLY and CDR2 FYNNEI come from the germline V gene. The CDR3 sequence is CASSEGTPSGRQFF. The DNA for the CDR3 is TGTGCCAGCAGTGAAGGCACGCCTAGCGGGAGGCAGTTCTTC.

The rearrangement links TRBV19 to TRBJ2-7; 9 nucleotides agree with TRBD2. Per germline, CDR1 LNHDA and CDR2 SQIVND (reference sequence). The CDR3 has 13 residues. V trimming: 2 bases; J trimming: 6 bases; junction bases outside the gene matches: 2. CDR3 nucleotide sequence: TGTGCCAGTAGTATATGGACTAGCGCCGAGCAGTACTTC. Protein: CASSIWTSAEQYF.

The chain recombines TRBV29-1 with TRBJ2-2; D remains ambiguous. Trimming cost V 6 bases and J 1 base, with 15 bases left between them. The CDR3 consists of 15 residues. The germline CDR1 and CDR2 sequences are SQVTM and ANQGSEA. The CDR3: CSVVEGGMNTGELFF. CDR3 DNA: TGCAGCGTGGTAGAAGGTGGGATGAACACCGGGGAGCTGTTTTTT.

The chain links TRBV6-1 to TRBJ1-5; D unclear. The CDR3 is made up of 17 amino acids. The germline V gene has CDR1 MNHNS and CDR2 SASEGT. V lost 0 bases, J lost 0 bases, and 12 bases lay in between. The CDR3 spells CASSEAVADYSNQPQHF. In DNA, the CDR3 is TGTGCCAGCAGTGAAGCGGTGGCAGATTATAGCAATCAGCCCCAGCATTTT.

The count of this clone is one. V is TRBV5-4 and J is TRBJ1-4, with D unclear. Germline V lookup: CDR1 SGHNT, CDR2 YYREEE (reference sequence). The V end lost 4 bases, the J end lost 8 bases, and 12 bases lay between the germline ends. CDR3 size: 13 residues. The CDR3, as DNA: TGTGCCAGCAGCCCAGACACTGGCGAAAAACTGTTTTTT. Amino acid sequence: CASSPDTGEKLFF.

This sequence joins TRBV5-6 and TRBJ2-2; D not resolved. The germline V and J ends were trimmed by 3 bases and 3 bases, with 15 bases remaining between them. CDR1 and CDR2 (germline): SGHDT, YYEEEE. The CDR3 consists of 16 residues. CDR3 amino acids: CASSYGPVSDTGELFF. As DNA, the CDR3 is TGTGCCAGCAGCTACGGACCCGTATCGGACACCGGGGAGCTGTTTTTT.

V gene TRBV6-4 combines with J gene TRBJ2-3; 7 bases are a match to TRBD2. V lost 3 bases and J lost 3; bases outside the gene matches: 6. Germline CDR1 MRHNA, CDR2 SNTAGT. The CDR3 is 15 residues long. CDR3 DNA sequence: TGTGCCAGCAGTGAATCGGGACTATTAACAGATACGCAGTATTTT. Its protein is CASSESGLLTDTQYF.

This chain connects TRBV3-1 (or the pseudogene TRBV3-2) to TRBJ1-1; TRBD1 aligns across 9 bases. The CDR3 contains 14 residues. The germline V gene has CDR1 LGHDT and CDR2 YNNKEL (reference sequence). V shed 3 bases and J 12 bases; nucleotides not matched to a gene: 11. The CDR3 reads CASSQESGTGRPFF. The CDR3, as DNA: TGTGCCAGCAGCCAGGAATCCGGGACAGGGCGACCTTTCTTT.

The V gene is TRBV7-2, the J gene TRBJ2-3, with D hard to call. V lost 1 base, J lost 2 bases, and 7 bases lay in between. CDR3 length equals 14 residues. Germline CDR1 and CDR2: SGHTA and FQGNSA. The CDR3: CASSLEPYTDTQYF. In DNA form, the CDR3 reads TGTGCCAGCAGCTTAGAACCGTACACAGATACGCAGTATTTT. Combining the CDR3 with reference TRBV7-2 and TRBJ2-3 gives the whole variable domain GAGVSQSPSNKVTEKGKDVELRCDPISGHTALYWYRQSLGQGLEFLIYFQGNSAPDKSGLPSDRFSAERTGGSVSTLTIQRTQQEDSAVYLCASSLEPYTDTQYFGPGTRLTVL.

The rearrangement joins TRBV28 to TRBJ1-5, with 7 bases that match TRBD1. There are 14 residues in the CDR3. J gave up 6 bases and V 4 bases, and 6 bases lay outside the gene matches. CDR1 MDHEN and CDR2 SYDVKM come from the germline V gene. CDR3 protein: CASSSGGRPQPQHF. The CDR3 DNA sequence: TGTGCCAGCAGTTCAGGGGGAAGGCCTCAGCCCCAGCATTTT.